This TCR beta chain was profiled in a study of shared clonotypes between healthy human individuals. Germline V CDR1 and CDR2: LNHDA, SQIVND (reference sequence). Trimming shortened V by 5 bases and J by 2 bases, and 7 bases separated the two germline ends. CDR3 length equals 13 residues. The table came from immunoSEQ multiplex PCR; TCRdb's copy has only in-frame clones and leaves some out. The sample consists of approximately 1.4 million clones, roughly 98% of them appearing once. CD4+ cells yielded CD45RA+ naive and CD45RA-negative memory subsets. This TCR came from a man aged 25-40 years in good health. The chain has TRBV19 and TRBJ2-1; D is ambiguous. Sequenced input: naive CD4+ T cells sorted from blood. The subset is: CD45RA+ positively selected. CDR3 in amino acids: CASSRETYNEQFF. In nucleotides, the CDR3 is TGTGCCAGTAGTCGCGAGACCTACAATGAGCAGTTCTTC.